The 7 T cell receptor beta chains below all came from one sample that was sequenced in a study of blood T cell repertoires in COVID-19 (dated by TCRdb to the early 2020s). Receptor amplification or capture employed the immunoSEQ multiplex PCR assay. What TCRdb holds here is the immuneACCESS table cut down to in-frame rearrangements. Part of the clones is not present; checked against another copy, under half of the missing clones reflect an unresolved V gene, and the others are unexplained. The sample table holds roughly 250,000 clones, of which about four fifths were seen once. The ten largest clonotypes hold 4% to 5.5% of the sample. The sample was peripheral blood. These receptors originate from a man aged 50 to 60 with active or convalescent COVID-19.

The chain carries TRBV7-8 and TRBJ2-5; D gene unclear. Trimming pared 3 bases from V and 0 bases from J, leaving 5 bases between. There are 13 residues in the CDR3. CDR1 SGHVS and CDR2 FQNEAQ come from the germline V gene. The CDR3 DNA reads TGTGCCAGCAGCTTGGCATACCAAGAGACCCAGTACTTC. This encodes CASSLAYQETQYF.

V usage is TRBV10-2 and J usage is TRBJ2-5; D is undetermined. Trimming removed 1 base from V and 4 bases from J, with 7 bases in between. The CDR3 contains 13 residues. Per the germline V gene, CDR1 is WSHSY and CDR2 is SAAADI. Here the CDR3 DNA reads TGCGCCAGCAGTGAGTTCAGGTCAGAGACCCAGTACTTC. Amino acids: CASSEFRSETQYF.

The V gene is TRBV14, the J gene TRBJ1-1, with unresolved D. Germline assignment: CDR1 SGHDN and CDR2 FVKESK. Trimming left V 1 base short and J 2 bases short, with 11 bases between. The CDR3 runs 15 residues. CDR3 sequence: CASSQGVSFNTEAFF. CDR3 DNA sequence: TGTGCCAGCAGCCAAGGAGTATCGTTTAACACTGAAGCTTTCTTT.

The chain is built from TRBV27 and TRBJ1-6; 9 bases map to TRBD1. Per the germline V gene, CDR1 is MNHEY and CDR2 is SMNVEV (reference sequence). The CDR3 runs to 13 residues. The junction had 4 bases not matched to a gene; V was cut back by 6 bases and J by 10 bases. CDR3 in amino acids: CASRGQGFSPLHF. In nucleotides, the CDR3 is TGTGCCAGCAGGGGACAGGGCTTCTCACCCCTCCACTTT.

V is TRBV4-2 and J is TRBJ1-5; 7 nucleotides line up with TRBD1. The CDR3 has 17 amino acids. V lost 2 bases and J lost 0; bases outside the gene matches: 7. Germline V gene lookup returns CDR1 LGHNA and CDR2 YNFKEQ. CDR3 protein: CASSQQTGPYSNQPQHF. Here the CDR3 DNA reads TGTGCCAGCAGCCAACAGACAGGGCCTTATAGCAATCAGCCCCAGCATTTT.

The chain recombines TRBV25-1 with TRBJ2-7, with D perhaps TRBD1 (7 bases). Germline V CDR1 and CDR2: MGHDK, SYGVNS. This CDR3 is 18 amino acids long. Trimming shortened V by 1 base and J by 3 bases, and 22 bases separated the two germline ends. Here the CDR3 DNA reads TGTGCCAGCAGTGAATTTGAGACAGGGCCGTTCGGGGGCTACGAGCAGTACTTC. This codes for CASSEFETGPFGGYEQYF.

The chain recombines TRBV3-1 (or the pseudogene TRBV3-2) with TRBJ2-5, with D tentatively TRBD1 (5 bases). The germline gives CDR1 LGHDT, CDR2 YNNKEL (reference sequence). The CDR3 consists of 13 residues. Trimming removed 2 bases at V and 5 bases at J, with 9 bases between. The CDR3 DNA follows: TGTGCCAGCAGCCAATGGGGCCTGGAGACCCAGTACTTC. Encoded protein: CASSQWGLETQYF.